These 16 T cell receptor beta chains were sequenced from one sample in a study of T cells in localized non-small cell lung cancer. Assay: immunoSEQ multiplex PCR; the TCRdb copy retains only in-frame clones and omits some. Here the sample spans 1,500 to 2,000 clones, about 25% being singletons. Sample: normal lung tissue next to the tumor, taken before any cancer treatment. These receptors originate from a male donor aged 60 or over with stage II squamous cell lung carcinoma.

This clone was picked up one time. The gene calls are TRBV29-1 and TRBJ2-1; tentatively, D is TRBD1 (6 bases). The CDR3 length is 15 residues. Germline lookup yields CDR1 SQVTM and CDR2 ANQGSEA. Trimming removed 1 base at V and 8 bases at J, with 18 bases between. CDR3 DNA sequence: TGCAGCGTTGAAGCCCCGGGACAAGTCTTCGATGAGCAGTTCTTC. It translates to CSVEAPGQVFDEQFF.

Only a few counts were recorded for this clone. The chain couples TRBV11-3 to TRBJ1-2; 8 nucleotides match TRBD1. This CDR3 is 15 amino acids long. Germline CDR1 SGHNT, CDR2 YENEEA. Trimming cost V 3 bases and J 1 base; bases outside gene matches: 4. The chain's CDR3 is CASSFPGGVNYGYTF. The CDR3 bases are TGTGCCAGCAGCTTCCCAGGGGGCGTTAACTATGGCTACACCTTC.

DNA of the CDR3: TGTGCCAGCAGCGTAAGGACGGAGGAAAATCAGCCCCAGCATTTT. Its protein product is CASSVRTEENQPQHF. The V gene is TRBV9, the J gene TRBJ1-5; no clear D. This CDR3 comprises 15 residues. Per the germline V gene, CDR1 is SGDLS and CDR2 is YYNGEE. V was cut by 1 base and J by 4 bases, with 12 bases left in between.

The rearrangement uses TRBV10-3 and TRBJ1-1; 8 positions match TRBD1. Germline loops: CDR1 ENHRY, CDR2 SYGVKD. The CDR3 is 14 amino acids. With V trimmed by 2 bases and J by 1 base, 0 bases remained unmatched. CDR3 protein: CAISEGQGNTEAFF. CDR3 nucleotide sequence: TGTGCCATCAGTGAGGGACAGGGGAACACTGAAGCTTTCTTT.

As DNA, the CDR3 is TGTGCCACCAGCAGAGAACAGGGGAATAGTGAAAAACTGTTTTTT. Its translation is CATSREQGNSEKLFF. The gene calls are TRBV15 and TRBJ1-4; 7 nucleotides match TRBD1. The germline V gene has CDR1 LNHNV and CDR2 YYDKDF (reference sequence). The V gene end was trimmed by 0 bases and the J gene end by 7 bases; junction bases not matched to a gene: 5. This CDR3 contains 15 residues.

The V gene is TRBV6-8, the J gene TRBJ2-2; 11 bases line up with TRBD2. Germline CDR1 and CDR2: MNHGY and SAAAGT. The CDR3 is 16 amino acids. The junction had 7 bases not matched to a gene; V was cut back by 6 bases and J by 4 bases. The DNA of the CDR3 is TGTGCCAGCAGCAGGGGACTAGCGGAGTTCACCGGGGAGCTGTTTTTT. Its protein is CASSRGLAEFTGELFF.

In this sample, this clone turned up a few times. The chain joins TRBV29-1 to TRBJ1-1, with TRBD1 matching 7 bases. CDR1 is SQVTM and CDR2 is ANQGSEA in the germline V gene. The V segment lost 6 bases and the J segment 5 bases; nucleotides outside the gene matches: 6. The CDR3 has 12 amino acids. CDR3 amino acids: CSVDRVSTEAFF. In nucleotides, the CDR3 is TGCAGCGTAGACAGGGTATCAACTGAAGCTTTCTTT.

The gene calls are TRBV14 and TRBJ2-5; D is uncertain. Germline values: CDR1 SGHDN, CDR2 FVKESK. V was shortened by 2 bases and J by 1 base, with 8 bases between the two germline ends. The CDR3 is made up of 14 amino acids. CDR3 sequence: CASSQLLFQETQYF. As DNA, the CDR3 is TGTGCCAGCAGCCAATTACTTTTCCAAGAGACCCAGTACTTC.

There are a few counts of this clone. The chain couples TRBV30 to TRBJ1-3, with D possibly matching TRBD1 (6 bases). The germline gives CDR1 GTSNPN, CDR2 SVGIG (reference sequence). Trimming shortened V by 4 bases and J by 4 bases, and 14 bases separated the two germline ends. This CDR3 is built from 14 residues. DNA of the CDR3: TGTGCCTGGACAGGGTCGACAGGAGGAAACACCATATATTTT. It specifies CAWTGSTGGNTIYF.

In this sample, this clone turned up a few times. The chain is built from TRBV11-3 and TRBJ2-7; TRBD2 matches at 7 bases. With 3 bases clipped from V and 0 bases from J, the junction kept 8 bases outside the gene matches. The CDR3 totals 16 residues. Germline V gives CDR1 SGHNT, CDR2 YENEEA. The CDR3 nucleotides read TGTGCCAGCAGCTTGGTGCTGGCGGGAGCCTCCTACGAGCAGTACTTC. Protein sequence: CASSLVLAGASYEQYF.

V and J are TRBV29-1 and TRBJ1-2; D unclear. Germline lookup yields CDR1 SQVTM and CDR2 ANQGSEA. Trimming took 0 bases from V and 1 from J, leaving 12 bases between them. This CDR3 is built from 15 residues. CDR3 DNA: TGCAGCGTTGAAGATAGAGAAGGCTTTAACTATGGCTACACCTTC. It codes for CSVEDREGFNYGYTF.

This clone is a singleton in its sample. The CDR3 region is CAWSGHGRNNQPQHF. The CDR3 DNA reads TGTGCCTGGAGTGGCCACGGTCGGAACAATCAGCCCCAGCATTTT. The genes are TRBV30 and TRBJ1-5, with D unresolved. There are 15 residues in the CDR3. Per germline, CDR1 GTSNPN and CDR2 SVGIG (reference sequence). V lost 1 base and J lost 3, with 13 bases in between.

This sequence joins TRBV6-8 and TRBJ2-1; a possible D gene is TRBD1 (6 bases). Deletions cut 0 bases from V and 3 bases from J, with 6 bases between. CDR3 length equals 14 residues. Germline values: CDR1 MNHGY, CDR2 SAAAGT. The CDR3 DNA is TGTGCCAGCAGTTACTCGACAGGCTACAATGAGCAGTTCTTC. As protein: CASSYSTGYNEQFF.

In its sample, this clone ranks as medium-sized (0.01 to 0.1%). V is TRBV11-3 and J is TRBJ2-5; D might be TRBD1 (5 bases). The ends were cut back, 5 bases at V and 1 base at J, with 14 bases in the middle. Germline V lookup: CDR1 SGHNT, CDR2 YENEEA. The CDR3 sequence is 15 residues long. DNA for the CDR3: TGTGCCAGCAGCAAGGGTGACAGAACCCAAGAGACCCAGTACTTC. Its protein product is CASSKGDRTQETQYF. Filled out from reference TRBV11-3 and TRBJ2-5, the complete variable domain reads EAGVVQSPRYKIIEKKQPVAFWCNPISGHNTLYWYLQNLGQGPELLIRYENEEAVDDSQLPKDRFSAERLKGVDSTLKIQPAELGDSAVYLCASSKGDRTQETQYFGPGTRLLVL.

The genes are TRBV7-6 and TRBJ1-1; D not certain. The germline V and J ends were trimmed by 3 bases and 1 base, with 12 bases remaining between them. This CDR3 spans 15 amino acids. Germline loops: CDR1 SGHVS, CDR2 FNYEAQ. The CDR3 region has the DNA TGTGCCAGCAGCTTCCGGGGAACGGCGAACACTGAAGCTTTCTTT. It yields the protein CASSFRGTANTEAFF.

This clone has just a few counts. The CDR3 is CASSRGTVNEKLFF. DNA for the CDR3: TGTGCCAGCAGCCGGGGGACAGTTAATGAAAAACTGTTTTTT. The chain combines TRBV11-3 with TRBJ1-4, with TRBD1 matching over 7 bases. CDR1 is SGHNT and CDR2 is YENEEA in the germline V gene. The CDR3 contains 14 residues. The ends lost 5 bases at V and 4 bases at J; junction bases unmatched: 4.